The T cell receptor beta chain described here comes from a study of blood T cells in healthy people across ages. The V end was cut by 2 bases, the J end by 0 bases, with 11 bases between. The CDR3 runs to 16 residues. Germline loops: CDR1 MNHEY, CDR2 SMNVEV (reference sequence). It was with a sample-barcoded 5' primer and a J-beta primer mix that a second PCR of roughly 6 to 12 cycles was run. TCRdb redid the calling of the 5' RACE reads with MiXCR, one entry per CDR3 protein. The sample gives roughly 830,000 distinct CDR3 sequences, about 62% of which show up once; 28% is in the top ten. Study-wide findings and caveats: The diversity estimates, figures obtained from one million T cells, were considered underestimates.

There are a few counts of this clonotype. As yet, its antigen is unknown. Sequencing input: blood. The sequence was obtained from a man younger than 45 in good health. This sequence joins TRBV27 and TRBJ2-1; the D call may be TRBD1 or TRBD2 (6 bases each). The CDR3 DNA reads TGTGCCAGCAGTTTAGGTCGGGGGCCCTCCTACAATGAGCAGTTCTTC. Its protein is CASSLGRGPSYNEQFF.